The clone carrying this T cell receptor (beta chain) came up many times. Its specificity is not known. Through template switching, a universal primer site was introduced, and the cDNA contained unique molecular identifiers. A single record per CDR3 protein comes from TCRdb applying MiXCR to the 5' RACE reads. Here the sample spans approximately 410,000 distinct CDR3 sequences, around 20% being singletons. The entry originates in a study of identical twins. Overall study results and limits: In monozygotic twins, models underestimated the sharing of out-of-frame TCR alpha. Invariant cells of the MAIT and iNKT types might have partly distorted the zero-insertion analyses.

The CDR3 is 11 amino acids. Germline-derived CDR1 and CDR2 are KGHSH and LQKENI. Specimen: naive T cells sorted from blood. J is TRBJ2-7 and V is TRBV18; 9 bases line up with TRBD2. This TCR derives from a man between 45 and 60 years old in good health. CDR3 sequence: CASGSFYEQYF. The CDR3 DNA reads as TGTGCTAGCGGGAGTTTCTACGAGCAGTACTTC.